The clone carrying this TCR beta chain came up a few times. Its matching antigen is unknown. Researchers used 5'RACE with constant-segment primers to make TCR alpha and TCR beta cDNA libraries that carry sample barcodes and UMIs. TCRdb used MiXCR to reprocess the 5' RACE reads, holding one entry per CDR3 protein. The sample contains 400,000 to 500,000 distinct CDR3 sequences, about 20% of which appear only once. The sample originates from a study of T-cell memory formation after mild COVID-19. Study outcomes and limitations: For contracting clones, CD4+ ones sat mainly in CM and EM, CD8+ in EMRA. Memory sampled before infection contained some responding clones, suggesting cross-reactive memory joined.

J gave up 5 bases and V 5 bases, and 1 base lay outside the gene matches. CDR3 size: 12 residues. The germline gives CDR1 MGHRA, CDR2 YSYEKL. This TCR came from a man between 18 and 29 years old who had mild COVID-19 (a few samples of this study predate the infection). Cell type and time point are not known. Sequencing used PBMCs or a T cell subset sorted from them (not recorded which). The genes are TRBV4-1 and TRBJ2-7; the match to TRBD1 covers 9 bases. The CDR3 sequence is CASSTGGNEQYF. CDR3 DNA sequence: TGCGCCAGCAGCACAGGGGGCAACGAGCAGTACTTC.